This T cell receptor (beta chain) was profiled in a study of blood T cell repertoires in COVID-19. Per the original methods: It was from reference gene primer amplification that nucleated cell counts were estimated. The repertoire was sequenced with immunoSEQ multiplex PCR; TCRdb's copy has only in-frame clones and lacks some. From that table come the V and J calls and clone size; the DNA was used to work out D and trimming. The sample records about 190,000 clones, roughly 84% being singletons. J lost 3 bases, V lost 6 bases, and 10 bases had no gene match. The CDR3 has 16 residues. Germline V gene data show CDR1 as SNHLY and CDR2 as FYNNEI.

Sequenced material: peripheral blood. The receptor was isolated from a human donor in a cohort sampled during active COVID-19. The rearrangement joins TRBV2 to TRBJ2-3; 9 nucleotides line up with TRBD1. CDR3 nucleotides: TGTGCCAGCAGGGTAACAGGGGGCTACGGGACAGATACGCAGTATTTT. Translation: CASRVTGGYGTDTQYF.